This passage covers 13 T cell receptor beta chains from one sample sequenced in a study of PD-1 blockade in mismatch repair-deficient tumors. The method was immunoSEQ multiplex PCR; TCRdb's version includes in-frame clones alone and lacks a portion of them. There are around 120,000 clones in the sample; 88% occur only once, and 12% lies in the top ten. The sequences come from peripheral blood, collected just under 74 weeks after starting pembrolizumab. The receptors originated from an adult with mismatch repair-deficient cancer.

This chain joins TRBV5-8 and TRBJ1-2; D is ambiguous. V was cut by 4 bases and J by 0 bases, with 16 bases left in between. In germline, CDR1 is SGHTS, CDR2 YDEGEE. CDR3 length: 16 amino acids. The CDR3 reads CASSHEYPRANYGYTF. CDR3 nucleotides: TGTGCCAGCAGCCACGAGTACCCTAGAGCTAACTATGGCTACACCTTC.

V and J are TRBV9 and TRBJ1-3; maybe TRBD1 (5 bases). The CDR3 runs 15 residues. The V gene's germline CDR1 is SGDLS and CDR2 YYNGEE. Trimming shortened V by 0 bases and J by 2 bases, and 9 bases separated the two germline ends. DNA for the CDR3: TGTGCCAGCAGCGTAGATGGAGGGGCTGGAAACACCATATATTTT. This codes for CASSVDGGAGNTIYF.

The chain couples TRBV11-3 to TRBJ2-2; the D gene is possibly TRBD1 (5 bases). CDR3 length: 13 residues. V was clipped by 5 bases and J by 6 bases, with 10 bases between them. Germline-derived CDR1 and CDR2 are SGHNT and YENEEA. CDR3 sequence reads: CASSPRAAGELFF. The CDR3 DNA sequence: TGTGCCAGCAGCCCCAGGGCAGCCGGGGAGCTGTTTTTT.

The genes are TRBV11-3 and TRBJ2-5; D remains ambiguous. Germline CDR1 SGHNT, CDR2 YENEEA. CDR3 length equals 15 residues. V lost 5 bases and J 4 bases, leaving 17 bases between the germline ends. CDR3 sequence reads: CASSLTWGIRETQYF. The CDR3, as DNA: TGTGCCAGCAGCCTAACGTGGGGTATTCGAGAGACCCAGTACTTC.

The V gene is TRBV11-3, the J gene TRBJ1-1; tentatively, D is TRBD1 (5 bases). CDR1 and CDR2 (germline): SGHNT, YENEEA. Trimming took 1 base from V and 3 from J, leaving 9 bases between them. This CDR3 contains 14 residues. The CDR3 spells CASSLGGTHTEAFF. As DNA, the CDR3 is TGTGCCAGCAGCTTAGGAGGGACCCACACTGAAGCTTTCTTT. The whole variable domain, filled in from reference TRBV11-3 and TRBJ1-1, reads EAGVVQSPRYKIIEKKQPVAFWCNPISGHNTLYWYLQNLGQGPELLIRYENEEAVDDSQLPKDRFSAERLKGVDSTLKIQPAELGDSAVYLCASSLGGTHTEAFFGQGTRLTVV.

V and J are TRBV10-2 and TRBJ2-1, with D perhaps TRBD1 (5 bases). Germline CDR1 WSHSY, CDR2 SAAADI. The V and J ends lost 7 bases and 2 bases respectively, with 15 bases between them. The CDR3 covers 15 residues. CDR3 loop: CASTYSPTAYNEQFF. CDR3 bases: TGCGCCAGCACCTACTCCCCGACAGCCTACAATGAGCAGTTCTTC.

This chain connects TRBV27 to TRBJ2-5; D call uncertain. Germline lookup yields CDR1 MNHEY and CDR2 SMNVEV (reference sequence). The ends were cut back, 5 bases at V and 2 bases at J, with 9 bases in the middle. This CDR3 is built from 13 residues. CDR3 DNA: TGTGCCAGCAGTCCACTTACACAAGAGACCCAGTACTTC. Translating it yields CASSPLTQETQYF.

The chain couples TRBV28 to TRBJ1-5, with 10 bases matching TRBD1. This CDR3 contains 17 residues. The V segment lost 3 bases and the J segment 3 bases; nucleotides outside the gene matches: 8. From germline, CDR1 is MDHEN and CDR2 SYDVKM. CDR3 DNA sequence: TGTGCCAGCAGTTTGGTCGGGACAGGGGCTTCCAATCAGCCCCAGCATTTT. Protein: CASSLVGTGASNQPQHF.

The rearrangement joins TRBV6-1 to TRBJ2-1, with D perhaps assigned TRBD1 or TRBD2 (5 bases each). Trimming shortened V by 4 bases and J by 9 bases, and 22 bases separated the two germline ends. Germline CDR1 is MNHNS and CDR2 is SASEGT. The CDR3 contains 16 residues. The CDR3 sequence is CASSGFGDRALPEQFF. CDR3 nucleotide sequence: TGTGCCAGCAGTGGTTTCGGGGACCGGGCGCTGCCTGAGCAGTTCTTC.

This clone occurred a few times. The chain recombines TRBV7-9 with TRBJ2-7; weak D call: TRBD1 (5 bases). This CDR3 comprises 14 residues. Germline V gene lookup returns CDR1 SEHNR and CDR2 FQNEAQ (reference sequence). Trimming shortened V by 1 base and J by 1 base, and 8 bases separated the two germline ends. The CDR3 nucleotides are TGTGCCAGCAGCTTAGTGGACAATTCCTACGAGCAGTACTTC. This sequence encodes CASSLVDNSYEQYF.

The chain uses TRBV27 and TRBJ2-3; the match to TRBD1 covers 12 bases. Per the germline V gene, CDR1 is MNHEY and CDR2 is SMNVEV (reference sequence). V lost 8 bases and J lost 6; bases outside the gene matches: 6. The CDR3 covers 14 residues. CDR3 residues: CASGGTGGADTQYF. As DNA, the CDR3 is TGTGCCAGCGGAGGGACAGGGGGCGCGGATACGCAGTATTTT.

The chain uses TRBV7-2 and TRBJ1-5; 8 nucleotides agree with TRBD1. This CDR3 has 15 residues. Germline lookup yields CDR1 SGHTA and CDR2 FQGNSA. The V and J ends lost 3 bases and 1 base, in that order; junction bases with no gene match: 2. The CDR3 bases are TGTGCCAGCAGCTTGGGACAGGCCAGCAATCAGCCCCAGCATTTT. It translates to CASSLGQASNQPQHF.

The chain is built from TRBV7-9 and TRBJ1-4; D may be TRBD1 (6 bases). The V gene's germline CDR1 is SEHNR and CDR2 FQNEAQ (reference sequence). Trimming took off 5 bases at V and 4 bases at J, with 17 bases between the two ends. The length of the CDR3 is 16 residues. CDR3 loop: CASSGGGGRSNEKLFF. CDR3 nucleotide sequence: TGTGCCAGCAGCGGAGGAGGGGGACGGAGTAATGAAAAACTGTTTTTT.